These 27 T cell receptor beta chains were sequenced from one sample in a study of molecular identifiers for immune sequencing clone quantification. One entry per CDR3 protein results from TCRdb running MiXCR on the PCR reads. This table holds about 640,000 distinct CDR3 sequences, approximately 20% found once. Sequencing was carried out using naive CD8+ T cells from blood, with Jurkat cell RNA spiked in. Subset specified: FACS-sorted CD8+CD4-CCR7+CD45RA+ naive T cells. These receptors originate from a human donor in good health. Some libraries in this study had Jurkat cell RNA spiked in.

This clonotype was recorded many times. V gene TRBV25-1 combines with J gene TRBJ1-1; possibly TRBD1 for D (5 bases). The germline V and J ends were trimmed by 7 bases and 6 bases, with 15 bases remaining between them. This CDR3 contains 13 residues. CDR1 and CDR2 (germline): MGHDK, SYGVNS. The CDR3 DNA reads as TGTGCCAGCACCGGGGCTAGGGCCTCTGAAGCTTTCTTT. It translates to CASTGARASEAFF.

This clonotype occurred many times. The chain links TRBV6-2 or TRBV6-3 to TRBJ2-6; 8 bases agree with TRBD1. The trim removed 2 bases at V and 0 bases at J, leaving 12 bases unmatched. Per the germline V gene, CDR1 is MNHEY and CDR2 is SVGEGT. This CDR3 is 20 amino acids long. The CDR3 here is CASSYIRQGSTFSGANVLTF. The CDR3 DNA reads TGTGCCAGCAGTTACATACGACAGGGGTCAACCTTCTCTGGGGCCAACGTCCTGACTTTC.

The chain couples TRBV7-2 to TRBJ2-1, with TRBD2 matching over 12 bases. Germline V gene data show CDR1 as SGHTA and CDR2 as FQGNSA. V was pared by 5 bases and J by 7 bases, with 12 bases of the junction left unmatched. The CDR3 runs 17 residues. The CDR3 DNA reads as TGTGCCAGCAGCCCTGGGGCTAGCGGGAGGGCCGGAAATGAGCAGTTCTTC. This codes for CASSPGASGRAGNEQFF.

The chain carries TRBV25-1 and TRBJ1-4; no clear D. Looked up from germline, CDR1 is MGHDK and CDR2 is SYGVNS. The CDR3 contains 13 residues. V was shortened by 0 bases and J by 8 bases, with 7 bases between the two germline ends. CDR3 DNA sequence: TGTGCCAGCAGTGAATATGGTTCAGAAAAACTGTTTTTT. Protein sequence: CASSEYGSEKLFF.

In regard to this clonotype: A much larger clone lies a single base off, so this may be a read error. The chain employs TRBV19 and TRBJ2-5, with TRBD1 as a possible D gene (6 bases). V dropped 5 bases and J dropped 7 bases, with 14 bases sitting between them. The germline CDR1 and CDR2 sequences are LNHDA and SQIVND (reference sequence). The CDR3 is made up of 13 amino acids. The CDR3 DNA reads as TGTGCCAGTAGTCCCAGGGGTATCGGGACCCAGTACTTC. It is translated as CASSPRGIGTQYF.

In the case of this clonotype: The junction departs from the called germline gene at one end, perhaps through a read error. The DNA of the CDR3 is TGCGCCAACAGCTTGGGGACAGGGCCCACTAACACCGGGGAGCTGTTTTTT. This gives the protein CANSLGTGPTNTGELFF. The chain combines TRBV5-1 with TRBJ2-2, with TRBD1 matching 9 bases. The V gene's germline CDR1 is SGHRS and CDR2 YFSETQ. The CDR3 consists of 17 residues. The full variable domain, with the rest looked up from reference TRBV5-1 and TRBJ2-2, is KAGVTQTPRYLIKTRGQQVTLSCSPISGHRSVSWYQQTPGQGLQFLFEYFSETQRNKGNFPGRFSGRQFSNSRSEMNVSTLELGDSALYLCANSLGTGPTNTGELFFGEGSRLTVL.

To note about this clonotype: A read error may account for a junction end that differs from germline. The chain combines TRBV7-9 with TRBJ1-2; 10 bases line up with TRBD1. In germline, CDR1 is SEHNR, CDR2 FQNEAQ (reference sequence). The CDR3 runs 15 residues. CDR3 in amino acids: CAGSYRDRGDYGYTF. DNA of the CDR3: TGTGCCGGCAGCTACCGGGACAGGGGTGATTATGGCTACACCTTC.

This clonotype was counted ten times or more. The chain links TRBV4-1 to TRBJ2-7, with 10 bases aligning to TRBD1. This CDR3 has 16 amino acids. CDR1 is MGHRA, CDR2 YSYEKL, per germline. Trimming cost V 4 bases and J 0 bases; bases outside gene matches: 6. CDR3 DNA: TGCGCCAGCAGCCCCCCGGGACAGGGGTACTCCTACGAGCAGTACTTC. Protein: CASSPPGQGYSYEQYF.

This clonotype was detected ten times or more. This chain connects TRBV7-2 to TRBJ1-1, with 12 bases matching TRBD1. The CDR3 runs to 17 residues. The germline CDR1 and CDR2 sequences are SGHTA and FQGNSA. V dropped 5 bases and J dropped 4; count of bases not matched to a gene: 11. CDR3 protein: CASSKTGTGGMGTEAFF. The CDR3 DNA sequence: TGTGCCAGCAGCAAGACCGGGACAGGGGGCATGGGCACTGAAGCTTTCTTT.

This clonotype appeared many times. The CDR3, as DNA: TGCGCCAGCAGCCAAGATAGGGCTAGCGGCTTCACAGATACGCAGTATTTT. It specifies CASSQDRASGFTDTQYF. The gene calls are TRBV4-1 and TRBJ2-3; 7 bases map to TRBD2. The germline V gene has CDR1 MGHRA and CDR2 YSYEKL. Unmatched junction bases numbered 8, after V lost 0 bases and J lost 2 bases. The CDR3 loop spans 17 amino acids.

This clonotype came up a few times. The chain combines TRBV4-3 with TRBJ1-2, with TRBD1 matching over 7 bases. V lost 1 base to trimming and J lost 5 bases; unmatched junction nucleotides: 10. Germline CDR1 reads LGHNA; CDR2 reads YSLEER. CDR3 length: 16 residues. CDR3 DNA: TGCGCCAGCAGCCAAGCCGACAGGGCGGACCTATATGGCTACACCTTC. Translation: CASSQADRADLYGYTF.

This clonotype was seen many times. The V call is TRBV4-2, the J call TRBJ1-1, with 8 bases fitting TRBD1. V trimming: 5 bases; J trimming: 0 bases; junction bases outside the gene matches: 11. This CDR3 is built from 17 residues. Per the germline V gene, CDR1 is LGHNA and CDR2 is YNFKEQ. The CDR3 loop is CASSFMGTGPLNTEAFF. Written as DNA, the CDR3 is TGTGCCAGCAGCTTCATGGGGACAGGACCCCTGAACACTGAAGCTTTCTTT.

In its sample, this clonotype was seen many times. The chain has TRBV2 and TRBJ1-4; D gene ambiguous. Germline-derived CDR1 and CDR2 are SNHLY and FYNNEI. The CDR3 is made up of 16 amino acids. Trimming shortened V by 5 bases and J by 0 bases, and 13 bases separated the two germline ends. The CDR3 region has the DNA TGTGCCAGCAGTTCCACTCTGCAAGCAACTAATGAAAAACTGTTTTTT. The encoded protein is CASSSTLQATNEKLFF.

The sample holds many counts of this clonotype. V and J are TRBV7-6 and TRBJ2-1, with 9 bases aligning to TRBD2. This CDR3 has 17 amino acids. J lost 8 bases, V lost 1 base, and 12 bases had no gene match. CDR1 is SGHVS, CDR2 FNYEAQ, per germline. CDR3 protein: CASSLVLAGATRDEQFF. CDR3 in DNA: TGTGCCAGCAGCTTAGTTTTAGCGGGGGCTACCCGGGATGAGCAGTTCTTC.

This clonotype has at least ten counts. This sequence joins TRBV29-1 and TRBJ2-5; D not resolved. The germline gives CDR1 SQVTM, CDR2 ANQGSEA. The CDR3 has 15 amino acids. Trimming took off 3 bases at V and 5 bases at J, with 19 bases between the two ends. The CDR3 region has the DNA TGCAGCGTTGATGGCTACCGAGGTCACGGGGAGACCCAGTACTTC. Protein: CSVDGYRGHGETQYF.

This clonotype has at least ten counts. This rearrangement joins TRBV4-3 to TRBJ1-1; 7 bases line up with TRBD1. Unmatched junction bases numbered 7, after V lost 0 bases and J lost 3 bases. Germline CDR1 reads LGHNA; CDR2 reads YSLEER. The CDR3 runs 16 residues. CDR3 sequence: CASSQDRGTAHTEAFF. DNA for the CDR3: TGCGCCAGCAGCCAAGATCGAGGGACAGCGCACACTGAAGCTTTCTTT.

On this clonotype itself: At one of its ends the junction is not consistent with the germline gene, which may arise from a read error. The J gene is TRBJ2-7, the V gene TRBV15, with D perhaps TRBD2 (5 bases). Germline V lookup: CDR1 LNHNV, CDR2 YYDKDF (reference sequence). The CDR3 extends over 15 amino acids. The chain's CDR3 is CATGRDRGTSYEQYF. CDR3 DNA sequence: TGTGCCACCGGCAGAGATCGGGGTACCTCCTACGAGCAGTACTTC.

This clonotype showed up many times. This chain uses TRBV21-1 with TRBJ2-3; the listed D gene, TRBD1, was not tested against the DNA. TRBV21-1 constitutes a pseudogene. This CDR3 region has 17 residues. The CDR3 loop is CASSNSTQGGVEDTQYF. CDR3 in DNA: TGTGCCAGCAGCAATTCGACTCAGGGTGGGGTCGAAGATACGCAGTATTTT.

This clonotype was picked up many times. This chain joins TRBV7-9 and TRBJ2-2; 7 bases align to TRBD2. In germline, CDR1 is SEHNR, CDR2 FQNEAQ (reference sequence). Unmatched junction bases numbered 10, after V lost 3 bases and J lost 3 bases. This CDR3 has 17 residues. The CDR3 bases are TGTGCCAGCAGCTTCCGAGGGCGGGAGTCGGACACCGGGGAGCTGTTTTTT. It encodes CASSFRGRESDTGELFF. Complete variable domain (other parts from reference TRBV7-9 and TRBJ2-2): DTGVSQNPRHKITKRGQNVTFRCDPISEHNRLYWYRQTLGQGPEFLTYFQNEAQLEKSRLLSDRFSAERPKGSFSTLEIQRTEQGDSAMYLCASSFRGRESDTGELFFGEGSRLTVL.

This clonotype was seen a handful of times. The genes are TRBV6-2 or TRBV6-3 and TRBJ2-7, with 10 bases that match TRBD1. The trim removed 6 bases at V and 6 bases at J, leaving 5 bases unmatched. Germline assignment: CDR1 MNHEY and CDR2 SVGEGT. CDR3 size: 13 residues. This CDR3 is CASSTGTGVEQYF. The CDR3 DNA follows: TGTGCCAGCAGCACCGGGACAGGGGTCGAGCAGTACTTC.

Remarks on this clonotype: A clone one base away is much larger, so this may be a read error. V usage is TRBV29-1 and J usage is TRBJ2-1, with 10 bases fitting TRBD2. The CDR3 totals 18 residues. Germline V gene sequence: CDR1 SQVTM, CDR2 ANQGSEA. This chain's CDR3 is CSVDGTSVFIGSYNERFF. CDR3 in DNA: TGCAGCGTGGACGGGACTAGCGTTTTTATAGGGTCCTACAATGAGCGGTTCTTC.

A note on this clonotype: Since a much larger clone is just one base distant, this may be a read error. The chain links TRBV4-1 to TRBJ2-7; maybe TRBD2 (5 bases). The CDR3 is 15 amino acids. Germline V gene sequence: CDR1 MGHRA, CDR2 YSYEKL. Here the CDR3 reads CACSQWGTRTYEQYF. CDR3 DNA sequence: TGCGCCTGCAGCCAATGGGGTACTAGGACCTACGAGCAGTACTTC.

Comments on this clonotype: Likely a read error: the CDR3 ends without its conserved phenylalanine or tryptophan. This CDR3 reads CASSSDRSSYNEQFL. For the CDR3, the DNA is TGTGCCAGCAGCTCCGACAGGTCCTCCTACAATGAGCAGTTCCTC. The chain uses TRBV11-3 and TRBJ2-1; possibly TRBD1 for D (6 bases). Germline V CDR1 and CDR2: SGHNT, YENEEA. This CDR3 comprises 15 residues. Trimming pared 4 bases from V and 0 bases from J, leaving 10 bases between.

This clonotype appeared many times. V usage is TRBV27 and J usage is TRBJ2-3, with TRBD2 identical over 12 bases. This CDR3 contains 17 residues. Germline CDR1 is MNHEY and CDR2 is SMNVEV (reference sequence). With V trimmed by 4 bases and J by 2 bases, 7 bases remained unmatched. This CDR3 reads CASSSRTSGEDTDTQYF. DNA for the CDR3: TGTGCCAGCAGTTCAAGGACTAGCGGGGAAGACACAGATACGCAGTATTTT.

The V gene is TRBV7-6, the J gene TRBJ2-1; maybe TRBD1 (7 bases). The CDR3 length is 17 residues. Trimming shortened V by 6 bases and J by 2 bases, and 20 bases separated the two germline ends. From germline, CDR1 is SGHVS and CDR2 FNYEAQ. CDR3: CASRLFGQGGAYNEQFF. The CDR3 nucleotides are TGTGCCAGCAGATTATTCGGTCAGGGGGGCGCCTACAATGAGCAGTTCTTC.

About this clonotype: A much larger clonotype is one base distant, so this may be a read error. In nucleotides, the CDR3 is TGTACCAGCAACGCGGGACAGGGGGCCTTGAGCACAGATACGCAGTATTTT. Protein sequence: CTSNAGQGALSTDTQYF. The J gene is TRBJ2-3, the V gene TRBV12-3 or TRBV12-4, with TRBD1 matching 12 bases. This CDR3 is 17 amino acids long.

Turning to this clonotype: This may stem from a read error, because a much larger clone lies one nucleotide away. CDR3 protein: CASSLGQGIEGRTEAFF. The CDR3 nucleotides read TGTGCCAGCAGTTTAGGGCAGGGAATAGAAGGGCGGACTGAAGCTTTCTTT. This chain connects TRBV12-3 or TRBV12-4 to TRBJ1-1; maybe TRBD1 (5 bases). The V end lost 1 base, the J end lost 5 bases, and 20 bases lay between the germline ends. This CDR3 has 17 amino acids.